This T cell receptor beta chain was captured by sequencing in a study of blood T cell repertoires in COVID-19. Study summary: Samples of COVID-19 (acute and convalescent) were obtained from the United States, Italy and Spain. In each case, the material was cDNA or gDNA derived from T cells, B-cell-depleted T cells, or PBMCs.

Only a few counts were recorded for this clone. This table comes from immunoSEQ multiplex PCR, and its TCRdb copy is limited to in-frame clones, with some not included. The sample yields tens of thousands of clones, more than 60% seen once. The source material was peripheral blood. This sequence was found in a human donor in a cohort sampled during active COVID-19.

CDR3 nucleotide sequence: TGTGCCAGCAGAGTACTACCCTCTGGGTACCCACTTAGGGAAAAACTGTTTTTT. Protein: CASRVLPSGYPLREKLFF. This sequence joins TRBV28 and TRBJ1-4; D remains ambiguous. This CDR3 has 18 amino acids. Germline CDR1 MDHEN, CDR2 SYDVKM. V was trimmed by 6 bases and J by 8 bases, leaving 28 bases between them.